These 18 T cell receptor beta chains were sequenced from one sample in a study of T cell repertoires in cytomegalovirus infection. Their antigens are not known. TCRdb re-called the reads through MiXCR, storing one row per CDR3 protein. The sample shows about 920,000 distinct CDR3 sequences, roughly a third of them seen only once. The sample was cultured CD8+ T cells from PBMCs, taken from culture after CMV antigen stimulation. These receptors originate from a human donor in good health (CMV status not recorded). Some clones in this sample may be carry-over from other donors' samples.

This clonotype turned up a few times. V gene TRBV7-9 combines with J gene TRBJ2-5, with D possibly called TRBD1 or TRBD2 (6 bases each). The CDR3 runs 15 residues. V dropped 6 bases and J dropped 3 bases, with 17 bases sitting between them. Germline V gives CDR1 SEHNR, CDR2 FQNEAQ (reference sequence). CDR3 bases: TGTGCCAGCAGAGAGGTCGACAGGAGGGAAGAGACCCAGTACTTC. Translated, it gives CASREVDRREETQYF.

V usage is TRBV7-9 and J usage is TRBJ2-7; TRBD2 might be the D (6 bases). V lost 5 bases, J lost 2 bases, and 16 bases lay in between. CDR3 length equals 15 residues. Germline lookup yields CDR1 SEHNR and CDR2 FQNEAQ (reference sequence). CDR3 region: CASSGGTTSTYEQYF. DNA of the CDR3: TGTGCCAGCAGCGGCGGGACCACCAGCACCTACGAGCAGTACTTC. Combining the CDR3 with reference TRBV7-9 and TRBJ2-7 gives the whole variable domain DTGVSQNPRHKITKRGQNVTFRCDPISEHNRLYWYRQTLGQGPEFLTYFQNEAQLEKSRLLSDRFSAERPKGSFSTLEIQRTEQGDSAMYLCASSGGTTSTYEQYFGPGTRLTVT.

In its sample, this clonotype was seen many times. V usage is TRBV27 and J usage is TRBJ2-1; TRBD1 aligns across 7 bases. The CDR3 contains 16 residues. J was trimmed by 0 bases and V by 0 bases; bases with no gene match: 2. The germline CDR1 and CDR2 sequences are MNHEY and SMNVEV (reference sequence). This CDR3 reads CASSLSRTGSYNEQFF. Here the CDR3 DNA reads TGTGCCAGCAGTTTATCGAGGACAGGCTCCTACAATGAGCAGTTCTTC.

The chain joins TRBV20-1 to TRBJ2-2; weak D call: TRBD2 (6 bases). This CDR3 spans 16 amino acids. Germline V gene lookup returns CDR1 DFQATT and CDR2 SNEGSKA (reference sequence). Trimming pared 0 bases from V and 6 bases from J, leaving 17 bases between. CDR3 protein: CSAREAGRSQPGELFF. DNA of the CDR3: TGCAGTGCTAGAGAAGCGGGCCGTTCCCAGCCCGGGGAGCTGTTTTTT.

The chain recombines TRBV7-2 with TRBJ2-5, with TRBD2 identical over 13 bases. The CDR3 has 15 amino acids. V dropped 4 bases and J dropped 3; count of bases not matched to a gene: 2. Looked up from germline, CDR1 is SGHTA and CDR2 is FQGNSA. The CDR3 DNA sequence: TGTGCCAGCAGCTCACTAGCGGGGGGGGAAGAGACCCAGTACTTC. It yields the protein CASSSLAGGEETQYF.

Of note for this clonotype: The germline gene is not matched at one end of the junction; a read error may be the cause. This rearrangement joins TRBV2 to TRBJ1-1, with a weak D call TRBD1 (5 bases). From germline, CDR1 is SNHLY and CDR2 FYNNEI. The CDR3 loop spans 14 amino acids. CDR3 protein: CASSEGGPVEVFLF. As DNA, the CDR3 is TGTGCCAGCAGTGAAGGGGGACCGGTCGAGGTTTTCCTCTTT.

The V and J genes are TRBV12-3 or TRBV12-4 and TRBJ2-7; 10 bases agree with TRBD1. The CDR3 is 16 amino acids. Trimming removed 5 bases from V and 2 bases from J; junction bases left unmatched: 9. The CDR3 nucleotides read TGTGCCAGCAGTCCGAGGGACAGGGGTATCCCCTACGAGCAGTACTTC. It specifies CASSPRDRGIPYEQYF.

A word on this clonotype: A much larger clone is a single base away; this may be a read error. The V call is TRBV28, the J call TRBJ2-5; 8 bases fit TRBD1. The CDR3 sequence is 13 residues long. The germline CDR1 and CDR2 sequences are MDHEN and SYDVKM. The CDR3 sequence is CANSSTGDETQYF. The CDR3 DNA is TGTGCCAACAGTTCGACAGGGGACGAGACCCAGTACTTC.

This clonotype was detected many times. J is TRBJ2-2 and V is TRBV7-3; maybe TRBD2 (7 bases). The CDR3 contains 16 residues. Germline CDR1 is SGHTA and CDR2 is FQGTGA. The V and J ends lost 5 bases and 3 bases respectively, with 16 bases between them. CDR3 in amino acids: CASSLGGQEYTGELFF. In DNA form, the CDR3 reads TGTGCCAGCAGCCTCGGGGGGCAGGAGTACACCGGGGAGCTGTTTTTT. Supplemented by reference TRBV7-3 and TRBJ2-2, the full variable domain reads GAGVSQTPSNKVTEKGKYVELRCDPISGHTALYWYRQSLGQGPEFLIYFQGTGAADDSGLPNDRFFAVRPEGSVSTLKIQRTERGDSAVYLCASSLGGQEYTGELFFGEGSRLTVL.

This clonotype has a handful of counts. This sequence joins TRBV7-3 and TRBJ2-1; 8 bases map to TRBD1. The CDR3 covers 15 residues. Germline V gene sequence: CDR1 SGHTA, CDR2 FQGTGA. With V trimmed by 5 bases and J by 0 bases, 3 bases remained unmatched. The CDR3 is CASSPTGVSYNEQFF. Written as DNA, the CDR3 is TGTGCCAGCAGCCCGACAGGGGTCTCCTACAATGAGCAGTTCTTC.

This clonotype has just a few counts. In DNA, the CDR3 is TGTGCCAGCAGCGACGACAGGGGAACTAGAATGAACACTGAAGCTTTCTTT. This codes for CASSDDRGTRMNTEAFF. The chain carries TRBV14 and TRBJ1-1; TRBD1 matches at 8 bases. V shed 5 bases, J shed 0 bases, and the junction held 11 bases outside the gene matches. This CDR3 is 17 amino acids long. Looked up from germline, CDR1 is SGHDN and CDR2 is FVKESK.

The chain uses TRBV10-2 and TRBJ2-6; TRBD1 matches at 7 bases. The V gene end was trimmed by 5 bases and the J gene end by 2 bases; junction bases not matched to a gene: 6. The V gene's germline CDR1 is WSHSY and CDR2 SAAADI. This CDR3 contains 16 residues. DNA for the CDR3: TGCGCCAGCAGTCCAACCACAGGGGCTGGGGCCAACGTCCTGACTTTC. This codes for CASSPTTGAGANVLTF.

V usage is TRBV7-9 and J usage is TRBJ2-5; 7 bases match TRBD1. This CDR3 spans 18 amino acids. Germline assignment: CDR1 SEHNR and CDR2 FQNEAQ (reference sequence). After removal of 4 bases from V and 2 bases from J, the junction contained 16 bases not matched to a gene. CDR3 in DNA: TGTGCCAGCAGCTCCCGGGGCTTCTACAGGGGCCTACAAGAGACCCAGTACTTC. It encodes CASSSRGFYRGLQETQYF.

This clonotype showed up just a few times. No DNA is shown, since the ends of the CDR3 on it are uncertain; the CDR3 is the one TCRdb lists. The rearrangement uses TRBV7-5 and TRBJ2-7; the table's D call, TRBD1, was not checked against the DNA. TRBV7-5 is classified as a pseudogene. Both ends counted, the CDR3 spans 19 residues. This chain's CDR3 is CISVPEVRLGTGISYEQYV.

The chain recombines TRBV9 with TRBJ2-7; 10 bases line up with TRBD2. Germline-derived CDR1 and CDR2 are SGDLS and YYNGEE. Trimming cost V 3 bases and J 1 base; bases outside gene matches: 4. This CDR3 comprises 15 residues. The CDR3 DNA reads as TGTGCCAGCAGCGGTAGCGGGGGGACATCCTACGAGCAGTACTTC. Encoded protein: CASSGSGGTSYEQYF.

This clonotype has more than one count but fewer than ten. This chain uses TRBV7-6 with TRBJ2-7, with a possible D match to TRBD1 (5 bases). V was clipped by 5 bases and J by 2 bases, with 13 bases between them. Germline V gene lookup returns CDR1 SGHVS and CDR2 FNYEAQ. The CDR3 length is 14 residues. CDR3 nucleotides: TGTGCCAGCAGCCCGATGGGGCCGGCCTACGAGCAGTACGTC. Residues: CASSPMGPAYEQYV.

The chain links TRBV7-8 to TRBJ2-3; a possible D gene is TRBD2 (5 bases). The CDR3 contains 16 residues. The germline V and J ends were trimmed by 5 bases and 6 bases, with 21 bases remaining between them. Looked up from germline, CDR1 is SGHVS and CDR2 is FQNEAQ. The CDR3, as DNA: TGTGCCAGCAGCCCGGGAAAGGGTAGTCCGTCGGATACGCAGTATTTT. Its protein product is CASSPGKGSPSDTQYF.

This clonotype was seen repeatedly, ten times or more. The CDR3 DNA sequence: TGTGCCAGCAGCTTCGGGGCCGGGGAGCTGTTTTTT. Translated: CASSFGAGELFF. The chain combines TRBV12-3 or TRBV12-4 with TRBJ2-2; tentative D call: TRBD2 (5 bases). This CDR3 has 12 amino acids. V was pared by 6 bases and J by 6 bases, with 8 bases between.